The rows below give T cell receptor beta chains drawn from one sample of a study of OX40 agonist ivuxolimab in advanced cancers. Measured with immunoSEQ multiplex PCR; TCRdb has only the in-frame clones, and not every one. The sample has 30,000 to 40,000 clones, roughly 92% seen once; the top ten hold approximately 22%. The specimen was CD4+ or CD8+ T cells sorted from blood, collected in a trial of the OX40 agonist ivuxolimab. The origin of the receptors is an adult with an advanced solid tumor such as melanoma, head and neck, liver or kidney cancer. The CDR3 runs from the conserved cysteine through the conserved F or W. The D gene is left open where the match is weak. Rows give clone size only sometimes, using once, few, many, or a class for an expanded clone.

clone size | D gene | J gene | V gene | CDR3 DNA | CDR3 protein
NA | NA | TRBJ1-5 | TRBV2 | TGTGCCAGCAGGACGGCCTATAGCAATCAGCCCCAGCATTTT | CASRTAYSNQPQHF
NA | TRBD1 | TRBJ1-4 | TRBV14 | TGTGCCAGCAGCCAAGTCATCGGGACAGGGTTTAAGACTAATGAAAAACTGTTTTTT | CASSQVIGTGFKTNEKLFF
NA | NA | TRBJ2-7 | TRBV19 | TGTGCCAGTAGTATGGCCAGCGGGCTCTACGAGCAGTACTTC | CASSMASGLYEQYF
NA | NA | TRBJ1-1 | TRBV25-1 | TGTGCCAGCAGCCCCTTTAATATGGCTGAAGCTTTCTTT | CASSPFNMAEAFF
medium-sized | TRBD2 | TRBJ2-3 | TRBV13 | TGTGCCAGCAGCCTCGGACTAGCGGGATGGACAGATACGCAGTATTTT | CASSLGLAGWTDTQYF
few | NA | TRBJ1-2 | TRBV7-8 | TGTGCCAGCAGCTTAGAGGGCAACTATGGCTACACCTTC | CASSLEGNYGYTF
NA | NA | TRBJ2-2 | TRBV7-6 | TGTGCCAGCAGCTTAGGAGGGTCGGACACCGGGGAGCTGTTTTTT | CASSLGGSDTGELFF
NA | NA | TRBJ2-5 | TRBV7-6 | TGTGCCAGCAGCTTTCCGGGACATCAAGAGACCCAGTACTTC | CASSFPGHQETQYF
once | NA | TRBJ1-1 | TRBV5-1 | TGCGCCAGCAGCTTGGATTCGGGGGGCGAGGACACTGAAGCTTTCTTT | CASSLDSGGEDTEAFF
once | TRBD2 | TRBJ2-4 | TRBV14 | TGTGCCAGCAGCCAAGAAATTGGGACTAGCGGGAGTTTAAACATTCAGTACTTC | CASSQEIGTSGSLNIQYF
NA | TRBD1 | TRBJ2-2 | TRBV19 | TGTGCCAGTAGTATGGGGACAGGGTCCGGGGAGCTGTTTTTT | CASSMGTGSGELFF
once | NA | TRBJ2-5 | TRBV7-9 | TGTGCCAGCAGCTCTTCGGGGGGCAAGGTGAACTTC | CASSSSGGKVNF
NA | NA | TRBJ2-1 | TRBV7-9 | TGTGCCAGCAGCCCTGCGGGGGAGCAGTTCTTC | CASSPAGEQFF
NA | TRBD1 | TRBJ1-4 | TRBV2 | TGTGCCAGCAGTCGGGACAGCTCAAAAGGGGAAAAACTGTTTTTT | CASSRDSSKGEKLFF
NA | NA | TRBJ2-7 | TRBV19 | TGTGCCAGTAGCCCCGGGATACCCTACGAGCAGTACTTC | CASSPGIPYEQYF